Listed here are 4 T cell receptor beta chains from one sample, sequenced in a study of blood T cell repertoires in COVID-19. Here immunoSEQ multiplex PCR was the method, and the copy in TCRdb shows in-frame clones only, minus some. The sample yields more than 120,000 clones, 89% seen once. The sequencing input was peripheral blood. These receptors all stem from a human donor in a cohort sampled during active COVID-19.

This sequence joins TRBV6-5 and TRBJ2-2; no firm D call. This CDR3 contains 12 residues. Germline CDR1 MNHEY, CDR2 SVGAGI. V was pared by 5 bases and J by 4 bases, with 5 bases between. Here the CDR3 reads CASSPRTGELFF. The CDR3 DNA sequence: TGTGCCAGCAGTCCCCGCACCGGGGAGCTGTTTTTT.

This clone was picked up a small number of times. The chain joins TRBV5-6 to TRBJ2-5; 7 nucleotides agree with TRBD1. The CDR3 extends over 14 amino acids. Germline V CDR1 and CDR2: SGHDT, YYEEEE. V lost 4 bases and J lost 5; bases outside the gene matches: 8. CDR3 loop: CASSAGTVGETQYF. The CDR3, as DNA: TGTGCCAGCAGCGCCGGGACAGTCGGGGAGACCCAGTACTTC.

The rearrangement links TRBV4-1 to TRBJ2-1; possible D gene TRBD1, 6 bases. CDR3 size: 16 residues. V was pared by 4 bases and J by 6 bases, with 19 bases between. The germline V gene encodes CDR1 MGHRA and CDR2 YSYEKL. In DNA form, the CDR3 reads TGCGCCAGCAGCCGGAACAGGGACCCCATTTTCAATGAGCAGTTCTTC. Its translation is CASSRNRDPIFNEQFF.

The chain combines TRBV5-4 with TRBJ2-1, with a tentative D call TRBD1 (6 bases). CDR3 length: 17 amino acids. The germline CDR1 and CDR2 sequences are SGHNT and YYREEE (reference sequence). Trimming stripped 1 base from V and 6 bases from J, with 20 bases between. This CDR3 is CASSLLMGAGGRNEQFF. For the CDR3, the DNA is TGTGCCAGCAGCTTGCTGATGGGGGCAGGCGGCCGCAATGAGCAGTTCTTC.